The clone carrying this TCR beta chain was seen repeatedly, ten times or more. The antigen remains unidentified. The data derive from a study of T cell repertoires in cytomegalovirus infection. Study at large: Matching HLA type and CMV infection were both indicated by public TCR beta signatures.

Findings and caveats of the study: The study identified carriers of CMV plus the relevant HLA from cumulative public TCR beta family frequency. Dominating the ex vivo response were HLA-C-restricted CMV-specific TCR beta clonotypes.

V lost 3 bases and J lost 5, with 10 bases in between. The CDR3 runs to 12 residues. Per germline, CDR1 GTSNPN and CDR2 SVGIG (reference sequence). Each CDR3 protein gets one entry after TCRdb re-called the reads with MiXCR. This table holds roughly 180,000 distinct CDR3 sequences, roughly 30% found once. This sequence joins TRBV30 and TRBJ1-1; a possible D gene is TRBD1 (6 bases). Sequences were obtained from PBMCs. The receptor's source is a human donor in good health (CMV status not recorded). Some clones in this sample may be carry-over from other donors' samples. The CDR3 sequence: CAWSQGWTEAFF. For the CDR3, the DNA is TGTGCCTGGAGCCAGGGGTGGACTGAAGCTTTCTTT.